A selection of T cell receptor beta chains follows, all from one sample in a study of blood T cell repertoires in COVID-19. Generated by immunoSEQ multiplex PCR, the TCRdb table keeps only in-frame clones and is missing some. The table lists 270,000 or so clones, approximately 81% of them singletons. The sequenced sample consisted of peripheral blood. Receptors were obtained from a woman aged 60-75 years with active or convalescent COVID-19. Both conserved end residues are part of each CDR3. Each record gives: V gene, J gene, clone size, D gene, CDR3 DNA, CDR3 protein. The D gene is left open where the match is weak. Clone size is shown for a subset of rows, as once, few, many or a class of expanded clone.

TRBV6-2/TRBV6-3	TRBJ1-2	.	.	TGTGCCAGCAGTTTCCCCGGGACTGATTATGGCTACACCTTC	CASSFPGTDYGYTF
TRBV15	TRBJ1-1	.	.	TGTGCCACCAGCATGACACGGTTGAACATTGAAGCTTTCTTT	CATSMTRLNIEAFF
TRBV7-9	TRBJ2-5	.	.	TGTGCCAGCAGCTTAGCAGGAGGTGGGCAGACCCAGTACTTC	CASSLAGGGQTQYF
TRBV3-1/TRBV3-2	TRBJ2-7	.	TRBD1	TGTGCCAGCAGCCAAGCATTCCAAAGGACAGGCGATACCTACGAGCAGTACTTC	CASSQAFQRTGDTYEQYF
TRBV20-1	TRBJ1-3	.	TRBD1	TGCAGTGCTAGTATGACAGGGAGTGGAAACACCATATATTTT	CSASMTGSGNTIYF
TRBV4-1	TRBJ2-1	.	TRBD2	TGCGCCAGCAGCCAAGATGAGCGGGGGGTCTACAATGAGCAGTTCTTC	CASSQDERGVYNEQFF
TRBV10-3	TRBJ1-2	.	.	TGTGCCATCAGTGCTTTTTCCCTCCAGAACTATGGCTACACCTTC	CAISAFSLQNYGYTF
TRBV5-1	TRBJ1-1	few	TRBD1	TGCGCCAGCAGCTTACCCTCGACAGGGCAGATCACTGAAGCTTTCTTT	CASSLPSTGQITEAFF
TRBV7-3	TRBJ1-1	.	.	TGTGCCAGCAGCTTAACGCGTCCGGGACATAACACTGAAGCTTTCTTT	CASSLTRPGHNTEAFF
TRBV29-1	TRBJ1-1	.	.	TGCAGCGTTGGGTACCGGGAGTCTGAAGCTTTCTTT	CSVGYRESEAFF
TRBV4-1	TRBJ2-3	.	TRBD2	TGCGCCAGCAGCCAAGTGGGGGGGGGCACAGATACGCAGTATTTT	CASSQVGGGTDTQYF
TRBV11-2	TRBJ2-6	.	.	TGTGCCAGCAGAACGAGGGGGGGGCCGGCCTCTGGGGCCAACGTCCTGACTTTC	CASRTRGGPASGANVLTF
TRBV28	TRBJ2-7	.	TRBD2	TGTGCCAGCAGTTCGGGACTAGCGGGGCGGGAGCAGTACTTC	CASSSGLAGREQYF
TRBV28	TRBJ1-5	.	.	TGTGCCAGCAGTTTAATCCAGGGTGGACAGCCCCAACATTTT	CASSLIQGGQPQHF
TRBV7-9	TRBJ1-1	.	.	TGTGCCAGCAGCTTGGGGAGGGGGGCGAACACTGAAGCTTTCTTT	CASSLGRGANTEAFF
TRBV19	TRBJ2-3	.	TRBD2	TGTGCCAGTAGTATATCCGGCGGAGCGGGGGGGTACGCAGATACGCAGTATTTT	CASSISGGAGGYADTQYF
TRBV27	TRBJ1-6	.	.	TGTGCCAGCAGACCCGGGGGTAGGGTGGGGGGCTCCTATAATTCACCCCTCCACTTT	CASRPGGRVGGSYNSPLHF
TRBV3-1/TRBV3-2	TRBJ2-7	.	.	TGTGCCAGCAGCCAAGATCAGGCGCCTGGACAGACCCCCTACGAGCAGTACTTC	CASSQDQAPGQTPYEQYF
TRBV9	TRBJ1-5	once	.	TGTGCCAGCAGTCTCCGCACGTACGGGTATCAGCCCCAGCATTTT	CASSLRTYGYQPQHF
TRBV9	TRBJ1-2	.	.	TGTGCCAGCAGCGGATCCAGGGACTATGGCTACACCTTC	CASSGSRDYGYTF
TRBV20-1	TRBJ1-4	.	.	TGCAGTGCTGGGGGCGAAAAACTGTTTTTT	CSAGGEKLFF
TRBV5-1	TRBJ2-2	.	.	TGCGCCAGCAGCCCTGGATCGCAGGGTCTGGGTGCCGGGGAGCTGTTTTTT	CASSPGSQGLGAGELFF
TRBV12-5	TRBJ1-3	.	.	TGTGCTAGTGGTTTGGACAGGAGCAACACCATATATTTT	CASGLDRSNTIYF
TRBV19	TRBJ1-5	.	.	TGTGCCAGTACAGGGTTGGGAGGTAGCAATCAGCCCCAGCATTTT	CASTGLGGSNQPQHF